These T cell receptor beta chains were read from a single sample in a study of T cell repertoires in ileal Crohn's disease. Method: immunoSEQ multiplex PCR; TCRdb's copy keeps in-frame clones and lacks some. Among under 20,000 clones listed, over 65% were seen once. The sample consisted of ileal tissue. Receptors were obtained from an adult with Crohn's disease. CDR3s include the opening cysteine and the closing phenylalanine or tryptophan. Each record gives: clone size, D gene, V gene, J gene, CDR3 protein, CDR3 DNA. The D gene is left open where the match is weak. Expanded clones get a size class; other rows say once, few or many, or leave the size out.

-	-	TRBV5-1	TRBJ1-1	CASSSVGGGTEAFF	TGCGCCAGCAGCTCGGTGGGGGGAGGGACTGAAGCTTTCTTT
-	-	TRBV6-5	TRBJ2-5	CASSYQALGETQYF	TGTGCCAGCAGTTACCAGGCCCTGGGAGAGACCCAGTACTTC
-	-	TRBV4-3	TRBJ1-2	CASSPPDRVGGYTF	TGCGCCAGCAGCCCCCCTGACAGAGTAGGGGGCTACACCTTC
-	TRBD1	TRBV6-1	TRBJ1-2	CASSDRGAYGYTF	TGTGCCAGCAGCGACAGGGGTGCCTATGGCTACACCTTC
few	-	TRBV30	TRBJ2-5	CAWSVGAGQETQYF	TGTGCCTGGAGTGTGGGGGCAGGACAAGAGACCCAGTACTTC
-	TRBD2	TRBV15	TRBJ2-1	CATSRDGVAGSNEQFF	TGTGCCACCAGCAGAGATGGGGTAGCGGGGTCAAATGAGCAGTTCTTC
-	TRBD1	TRBV30	TRBJ1-2	CAWGTGGGYTF	TGTGCCTGGGGAACAGGGGGCGGCTACACCTTC
few	TRBD1	TRBV11-2	TRBJ2-2	CASSLYRGRTGELFF	TGTGCCAGCAGCTTATACAGGGGGCGAACCGGGGAGCTGTTTTTT
-	TRBD1	TRBV5-6	TRBJ1-1	CASSHGTVGTEAFF	TGTGCCAGCAGCCACGGGACAGTCGGGACTGAAGCTTTCTTT
-	TRBD2	TRBV7-9	TRBJ2-1	CASSPGASGGAYEQFF	TGTGCCAGCAGCCCTGGGGCTAGCGGGGGGGCGTATGAGCAGTTCTTC
once	TRBD1	TRBV4-2	TRBJ1-1	CASSQDWDSSVAFF	TGTGCCAGCAGCCAAGATTGGGACAGCTCGGTAGCTTTCTTT
-	-	TRBV14	TRBJ2-1	CASSQSSEQFF	TGTGCCAGCAGCCAGAGCTCTGAGCAGTTCTTC
-	TRBD1	TRBV11-2	TRBJ2-1	CASSLSVDRQHYNEQFF	TGTGCCAGCAGCCTAAGTGTGGACAGGCAACACTACAATGAGCAGTTCTTC
-	TRBD1	TRBV11-2	TRBJ1-3	CASSLSDRGGNTIYF	TGTGCCAGCAGCTTATCGGACAGGGGAGGAAACACCATATATTTT
-	-	TRBV9	TRBJ2-3	CASSVPHRGGETDTQYF	TGTGCCAGCAGCGTACCCCACAGGGGCGGGGAGACAGATACGCAGTATTTT
once	TRBD1	TRBV7-9	TRBJ1-1	CASSSQGADTEAFF	TGTGCCAGCAGCTCCCAGGGGGCGGACACTGAAGCTTTCTTT
once	-	TRBV7-8	TRBJ1-6	CASSLSGGPNSPLHF	TGTGCCAGCAGCCTATCCGGAGGGCCCAATTCACCCCTCCACTTT
-	TRBD1	TRBV7-6	TRBJ2-7	CASSLAGGEGNEQYF	TGTGCCAGCAGCTTAGCAGGGGGCGAGGGGAACGAGCAGTACTTC
-	-	TRBV9	TRBJ2-2	CASSSEGKGVLGELFF	TGTGCCAGCAGCTCAGAGGGTAAAGGAGTTCTGGGGGAGCTGTTTTTT
-	-	TRBV19	TRBJ1-5	CASSSAYTNQPQHF	TGTGCCAGTAGTTCCGCCTATACCAATCAGCCCCAGCATTTT
-	TRBD1	TRBV18	TRBJ2-6	CASSSTGGSGANVLTF	TGTGCCAGCTCATCGACAGGGGGCTCTGGGGCCAACGTCCTGACTTTC
-	-	TRBV4-2	TRBJ1-5	CASSFLGQSNQPQHF	TGTGCCAGCAGCTTTCTTGGACAGAGTAATCAGCCCCAGCATTTT
-	TRBD1	TRBV11-2	TRBJ2-7	CASSPGTGPYEQYF	TGTGCCAGCAGCCCCGGGACAGGTCCCTACGAGCAGTACTTC
once	-	TRBV29-1	TRBJ2-1	CSVVLSGGSGNEQFF	TGCAGCGTCGTGCTGTCGGGGGGCAGTGGCAATGAGCAGTTCTTC
few	TRBD2	TRBV5-1	TRBJ2-5	CASRTSGAGTQYF	TGCGCCAGCAGGACTAGCGGTGCGGGGACCCAGTACTTC
few	-	TRBV30	TRBJ1-1	CAWKQARNTEAFF	TGTGCCTGGAAACAGGCCAGGAACACTGAAGCTTTCTTT
-	TRBD1	TRBV5-5	TRBJ2-5	CASSSGTGVETQYF	TGTGCCAGCAGCTCCGGGACAGGGGTAGAGACCCAGTACTTC
-	-	TRBV9	TRBJ1-3	CASSVGTVEFSGNTIYF	TGTGCCAGCAGCGTAGGCACAGTTGAATTCTCTGGAAACACCATATATTTT
-	-	TRBV2	TRBJ2-3	CASYFAGATDTQYF	TGTGCCAGCTACTTTGCGGGGGCCACAGATACGCAGTATTTT
-	-	TRBV7-9	TRBJ2-6	CASSVTESGANVLTF	TGTGCCAGCAGCGTTACGGAGTCTGGGGCCAACGTCCTGACTTTC
-	-	TRBV27	TRBJ1-2	CASSLSGQRYGYTF	TGTGCCAGCAGTTTATCCGGACAGCGCTATGGCTACACCTTC
-	-	TRBV4-3	TRBJ2-7	CASSQVKGDYEQYF	TGCGCCAGCAGCCAAGTGAAGGGAGACTACGAGCAGTACTTC
few	TRBD2	TRBV5-1	TRBJ2-7	CASSLALAAYEQYF	TGCGCCAGCAGCTTGGCGCTAGCGGCCTACGAGCAGTACTTC
-	-	TRBV4-3	TRBJ1-4	CASSQERAGTNEKLFF	TGCGCCAGCAGCCAAGAGCGGGCGGGCACTAATGAAAAACTGTTTTTT
-	-	TRBV6-5	TRBJ2-2	CASSYGAANTGELFF	TGTGCCAGCAGTTACGGGGCAGCGAACACCGGGGAGCTGTTTTTT
-	-	TRBV18	TRBJ2-3	CASSHSADRSTDTQYF	TGTGCCAGCTCCCACAGTGCCGACAGGAGCACAGATACGCAGTATTTT
-	TRBD2	TRBV5-4	TRBJ2-5	CASSPGLAGGIQETQYF	TGTGCCAGCAGCCCGGGACTAGCGGGGGGGATCCAAGAGACCCAGTACTTC
few	-	TRBV2	TRBJ2-1	CASSPQGIHYNEQFF	TGTGCCAGCAGCCCACAGGGAATTCACTACAATGAGCAGTTCTTC
-	TRBD2	TRBV13	TRBJ2-7	CASSSWTSKYEQYF	TGTGCCAGCAGCTCCTGGACTAGTAAGTACGAGCAGTACTTC
-	-	TRBV2	TRBJ1-6	CASSGAGTDSPLHF	TGTGCCAGCAGTGGGGCAGGGACTGATTCACCCCTCCACTTT
-	-	TRBV6-5	TRBJ2-7	CATRYNYEQYF	TGTGCCACTAGGTACAACTACGAGCAGTACTTC
once	TRBD2	TRBV7-8	TRBJ2-2	CASSLVSGGGTGELFF	TGTGCCAGCAGCTTAGTTAGCGGGGGAGGCACCGGGGAGCTGTTTTTT
-	TRBD2	TRBV4-2	TRBJ2-7	CASSHPFLAGGSYEQYF	TGTGCCAGCAGCCACCCTTTTTTAGCGGGGGGCTCCTACGAGCAGTACTTC
-	TRBD2	TRBV9	TRBJ2-2	CASSATGGDTGELFF	TGTGCCAGCAGCGCGACCGGGGGGGACACCGGGGAGCTGTTTTTT
once	-	TRBV6-6	TRBJ1-6	CASRRSSPLHF	TGTGCCAGCAGGAGAAGTTCACCCCTCCACTTT
-	-	TRBV7-9	TRBJ1-2	CASSDQTVWEDGYTF	TGTGCCAGCAGCGACCAGACAGTTTGGGAGGATGGCTACACCTTC